This note documents a single T cell receptor (beta chain) sequence. This entry belongs to a study of radiation and T cells in renal cell carcinoma. Only in-frame clones appear in the TCRdb table, and some are missing; sequencing was by immunoSEQ multiplex PCR. The repertoire holds approximately 80,000 clones, roughly 87% seen once, with roughly 5.4% in the top ten. This CDR3 is built from 15 residues. The junction had 9 bases not matched to a gene; V was cut back by 6 bases and J by 4 bases. The germline CDR1 and CDR2 sequences are MNHEY and SMNVEV (reference sequence). The time point was: blood 4 weeks post-SBRT, at nephrectomy. The treatment was: 15 Gy SBRT to primary tumor, nephrectomy 4 weeks later. Nephrectomy followed 15 Gy stereotactic body radiation by 4 weeks.

The sequence came from a woman between 70 and 85 years old with renal cell carcinoma. The sequencing used blood, collected from a patient whose treatment included radiotherapy and nephrectomy. The V and J genes are TRBV27 and TRBJ1-5; 7 bases align to TRBD1. For the CDR3, the DNA is TGTGCCAGCAGACCTAGACAGGGACAAAATCAGCCCCAGCATTTT. Translation: CASRPRQGQNQPQHF.